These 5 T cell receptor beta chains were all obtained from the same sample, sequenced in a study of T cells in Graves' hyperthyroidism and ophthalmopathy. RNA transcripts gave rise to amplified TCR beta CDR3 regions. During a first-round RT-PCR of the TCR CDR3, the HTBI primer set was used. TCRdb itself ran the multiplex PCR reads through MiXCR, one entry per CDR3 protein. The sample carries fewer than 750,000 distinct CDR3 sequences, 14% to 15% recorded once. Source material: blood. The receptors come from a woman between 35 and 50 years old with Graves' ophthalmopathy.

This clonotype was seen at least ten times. The CDR3 DNA sequence: TGTGCCAGCAGTGGCCGGACAGGGGTTAACTATGGCTACACCTTC. This gives the protein CASSGRTGVNYGYTF. This rearrangement joins TRBV6-1 to TRBJ1-2, with 9 bases aligning to TRBD1. The CDR3 is 15 residues long. Germline-derived CDR1 and CDR2 are MNHNS and SASEGT. With V trimmed by 4 bases and J by 1 base, 4 bases remained unmatched.

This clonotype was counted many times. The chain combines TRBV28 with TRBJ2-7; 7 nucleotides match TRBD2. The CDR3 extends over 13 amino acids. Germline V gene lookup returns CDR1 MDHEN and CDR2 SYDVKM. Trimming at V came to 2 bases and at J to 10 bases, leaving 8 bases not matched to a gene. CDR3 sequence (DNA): TGTGCCAGCAGTTTAAGAGAGCGGGGAGGCCAGTACTTC. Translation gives CASSLRERGGQYF.

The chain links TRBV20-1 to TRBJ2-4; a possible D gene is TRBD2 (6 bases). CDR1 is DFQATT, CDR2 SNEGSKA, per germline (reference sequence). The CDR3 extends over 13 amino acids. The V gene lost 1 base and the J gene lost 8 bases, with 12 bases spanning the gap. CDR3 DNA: TGCAGTGCTAGAGTGGGAGGATTGGACATTCAGTACTTC. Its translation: CSARVGGLDIQYF.

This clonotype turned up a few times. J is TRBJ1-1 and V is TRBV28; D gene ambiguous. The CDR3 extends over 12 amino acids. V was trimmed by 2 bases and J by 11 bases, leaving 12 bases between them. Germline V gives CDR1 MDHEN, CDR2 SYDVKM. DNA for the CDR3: TGTGCCAGCAGTTTAACCGGATGGGCGGCTTTCTTT. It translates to CASSLTGWAAFF. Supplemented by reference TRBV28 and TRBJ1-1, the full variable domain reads DVKVTQSSRYLVKRTGEKVFLECVQDMDHENMFWYRQDPGLGLRLIYFSYDVKMKEKGDIPEGYSVSREKKERFSLILESASTNQTSMYLCASSLTGWAAFFGQGTRLTVV.

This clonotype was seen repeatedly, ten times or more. CDR3 coding DNA: TGTGCCTGGAGAAATTCAAACACTGAAGCTTTCTTT. Translation: CAWRNSNTEAFF. This chain connects TRBV30 to TRBJ1-1; D ambiguous. V was pared by 3 bases and J by 2 bases, with 7 bases between. Germline V gene sequence: CDR1 GTSNPN, CDR2 SVGIG (reference sequence). The CDR3 totals 12 residues.